This T cell receptor beta chain is from a study of Tregs in tolerant kidney transplant recipients. TCRdb's copy holds only in-frame clones and misses some; the assay was immunoSEQ multiplex PCR. The sample yields under 90,000 clones, roughly 90% seen once. The nonmyeloablative bone marrow transplants came from related graft donors, with transient mixed chimerism. J gave up 6 bases and V 6 bases, and 6 bases lay outside the gene matches. This CDR3 spans 15 amino acids. Germline CDR1 is SGHTA and CDR2 is FQGNSA. Sequenced here: CD4+ T cells from blood (PBMCs), sampled 24 months after the transplant. This rearrangement joins TRBV7-2 to TRBJ2-2, with TRBD2 matching 11 bases. This TCR derives from a human patient who received a combined kidney and bone marrow transplant. T cells may partly derive from the graft donor. CDR3 residues: CASSFSGGAAGELFF. CDR3 in DNA: TGTGCCAGCAGTTTTAGCGGGGGGGCCGCCGGGGAGCTGTTTTTT.